Sequencing of this TCR beta chain was carried out in a study of CD8 T cells in Susac syndrome (dated by TCRdb to 2018 to 2020). For context, the study as a whole: The study used repertoire sequencing to test whether antigen drove CD8+ T cell activation and differentiation in Susac syndrome.

Peripheral blood CD8+ and CD4+ T cells from healthy donors, Susac syndrome patients and multiple sclerosis patients were profiled by high-throughput TCR beta sequencing. The multiple sclerosis controls were treatment-naive patients whose relapsing-remitting disease, either stable or active, fulfilled the revised McDonald criteria. CD8+ TEMRA cells were enriched by FACS, while bulk CD8+ and CD4+ T cells were purified by magnetic negative isolation. Blood was collected in EDTA tubes and processed within 24 hours, with PBMCs isolated through density gradient centrifugation. PBMCs intended for TCR sequencing were frozen in liquid nitrogen and were later thawed in a 37 degrees C water bath. A purity of at least 90% was achieved for sorted or isolated CD4+, CD8+ and CD8+ TEMRA cells. RNA was extracted with the RNeasy kit and about 0.5 to 1 ug was reverse transcribed using random hexamers. The immunoSEQ multiplex PCR assay, which covers 54 Vbeta and 13 Jbeta segments, was used to amplify TCR beta CDR3 regions. To correct PCR amplification bias, a synthetic template baseline was used for both primer optimization and computational correction. The source study handled its data this way. Reads were annotated to V, D and J genes according to IMGT and were analyzed with immunoSEQ Analyzer, with only productive sequences retained. To calculate clonality, Shannon entropy was normalized by log2 of the number of productive unique sequences and then subtracted from one. Public and private clones were assessed among the 100 most prevalent clones of each patient and control. Clones were defined as Susac-specific when absent from the healthy and MS cohorts, from roughly 1,000 published viral clones and from other ImmuneACCESS disease sequences. TCRdb took the public reads, trimmed them with fastp at Q25, ran MiXCR for clone calling and kept in-frame beta chains. Each record represents a unique CDR3 protein, reported with the most common genes and DNA among its rows. Clone size and V and J calls follow TCRdb, not the original study. The sample includes around 120,000 distinct CDR3 sequences, with 85% to 95% observed a single time. Roughly 0.088% of the sample is taken by the ten largest.

Study-level results and caveats: The TCR sequencing and HLA analysis was acknowledged to have included a relatively small number of individuals.

Concerning this clonotype itself: What antigen it recognizes has not been identified. Per-nucleotide qualities are absent, and no much larger clonotype sits a single base away.

Source material: CD4+ T cells from PBMCs. This clonotype was obtained from a human donor with multiple sclerosis.

The DNA reads TGTGCCAGCAGTTACTCAGGGCGTAGCTCCTACAATGAGCAGTTCTTC. Its translation is CASSYSGRSSYNEQFF. This chain joins TRBV6-6 to TRBJ2-1, with no confidently assigned D gene. The CDR1 and CDR2 encoded by the germline V gene (reference sequence) are MNHNY and SVGAGI. CDR3 length: 16 amino acids, cysteine to phenylalanine. The DNA shown is the 48-base CDR3, in frame from base 1. The V and J ends are trimmed by 0 bases and 0 bases, leaving 9 bases between them.